This TCR beta chain was identified in a study of shared clonotypes between healthy human individuals. Naivety among CD8 cells was defined by CD45RO negativity and positive CCR7 selection, thereby excluding terminally differentiated effector memory CD45RA+ cells. The CDR3 is 12 residues long. V was cut by 5 bases and J by 11 bases, with 13 bases left in between. Germline CDR1 reads SEHNR; CDR2 reads FQNEAQ (reference sequence). Generated by immunoSEQ multiplex PCR, the TCRdb table keeps only in-frame clones and is missing some. The table includes about 2.2 million clones, under 95% detected once. Sample: naive CD8+ T cells from PBMCs. This receptor was identified in a man aged 18 to 29 in good health. Some clones in this sample may be carry-over from other donors' samples. V gene TRBV7-9 combines with J gene TRBJ1-5, with a tentative D call TRBD1 (5 bases). CDR3 nucleotide sequence: TGTGCCAGCAGCGAAGGGGCTGCGGCCCAGCATTTT. As protein: CASSEGAAAQHF. Full variable domain (remainder filled in from reference TRBV7-9 and TRBJ1-5): DTGVSQNPRHKITKRGQNVTFRCDPISEHNRLYWYRQTLGQGPEFLTYFQNEAQLEKSRLLSDRFSAERPKGSFSTLEIQRTEQGDSAMYLCASSEGAAAQHFGDGTRLSIL.